This T cell receptor (beta chain) stems from a study of neurological immune-mediated disorders. MiXCR was run by TCRdb on the 5' RACE reads, yielding one entry per CDR3 protein. The sample yields about 40,000 distinct CDR3 sequences, 12% to 15% seen once. This clonotype was detected once. The antigen is unknown. Mismatch with germline at one junction end may stem from a read error. General study results and limits: None of the CDR3 amino acid sequences of expanded clones recurred across subjects, suggesting private repertoires in all groups.

The study built unsorted libraries from 2 million PBMCs kept at -80 C. Germline V gives CDR1 LGHNA, CDR2 YSLEER. The CDR3 extends over 16 amino acids. This chain uses TRBV4-3 with TRBJ2-2, with TRBD2 matching 7 bases. The clonotype was recovered from a woman between 50 and 59 years old with HTLV-1-associated myelopathy (HAM/TSP). Sequenced material: PBMCs. CDR3 loop: CASSKDRGDFLGELFF. CDR3 DNA: TGCGCTAGCAGCAAAGATCGGGGGGACTTTCTCGGGGAGCTGTTTTTT.